One and the same sample provided the 15 T cell receptor beta chains below, sequenced in a study of human T cells and chemical hapten exposure. Time point: pre-sensitization, week 0. Treatment of the sample: therapeutic diphenylcyclopropenone sensitization with weekly scalp DPC. One entry per CDR3 protein, called by TCRdb with MiXCR from the RACE reads. The table lists 350,000 to 450,000 distinct CDR3 sequences, 4% to 6% of them singletons, with 2.5% to 3% in the top ten. The sequencing here drew on whole blood, taken in connection with sensitization to the hapten diphenylcyclopropenone (DPC). These receptors originate from a woman aged 45-65 years with alopecia areata. Some clones in this sample may be carry-over from other donors' samples.

CDR3 DNA: TGCAGTGCTAGAGGGCAGTCTAAAAACACTGAAGCTTTCTTT. This translates into CSARGQSKNTEAFF. V is TRBV20-1 and J is TRBJ1-1; no firm D call. The V end was cut by 1 base, the J end by 2 bases, with 11 bases between. CDR1 DFQATT and CDR2 SNEGSKA come from the germline V gene (reference sequence). CDR3 length equals 14 residues.

This clonotype appeared many times. This chain links TRBV6-2 or TRBV6-3 with TRBJ2-7, with TRBD2 matching 10 bases. V shed 8 bases and J 7 bases; nucleotides not matched to a gene: 14. The V gene's germline CDR1 is MNHEY and CDR2 SVGEGT. CDR3 length equals 15 residues. CDR3 in amino acids: CASRSVPSGSKEQYF. The CDR3 nucleotides are TGTGCCAGCCGCTCTGTGCCTAGCGGGAGTAAGGAGCAGTACTTC.

This clonotype was observed a few times. V is TRBV6-1 and J is TRBJ1-2; 8 bases are shared with TRBD1. V was pared by 5 bases and J by 4 bases, with 12 bases of the junction left unmatched. The CDR3 contains 16 residues. The V gene's germline CDR1 is MNHNS and CDR2 SASEGT. The CDR3 loop is CASSKSDRAEGYGYTF. The CDR3 DNA reads as TGTGCCAGCAGTAAATCGGACAGGGCAGAGGGCTATGGCTACACCTTC.

This clonotype was observed at least ten times. The genes are TRBV3-1 and TRBJ2-7; weak D call: TRBD1 (7 bases). This CDR3 region has 17 residues. Per germline, CDR1 LGHDT and CDR2 YNNKEL (reference sequence). Trimming shortened V by 0 bases and J by 3 bases, and 18 bases separated the two germline ends. CDR3 residues: CASSQDRQGLLGYEQYF. Written as DNA, the CDR3 is TGTGCCAGCAGCCAAGATCGACAGGGACTTCTCGGCTACGAGCAGTACTTC.

This clonotype was detected a few times. The chain joins TRBV7-6 to TRBJ2-1; possible D gene TRBD1, 5 bases. V was pared by 5 bases and J by 10 bases, with 15 bases between. CDR1 is SGHVS and CDR2 is FNYEAQ in the germline V gene. The CDR3 consists of 13 residues. DNA of the CDR3: TGTGCCAGCAGCCAAACTCTTTCAGGGGAGCAGTTCTTC. It codes for CASSQTLSGEQFF.

This clonotype was observed many times. The chain recombines TRBV20-1 with TRBJ2-7, with no clear D. The germline gives CDR1 DFQATT, CDR2 SNEGSKA (reference sequence). The germline V and J ends were trimmed by 3 bases and 2 bases, with 14 bases remaining between them. The CDR3 is made up of 14 amino acids. The CDR3 nucleotides are TGCAGTGCTAGGCTTCCAGAGTTAACCTACGAGCAGTACTTC. This codes for CSARLPELTYEQYF.

This clonotype was detected ten times or more. This chain uses TRBV12-5 with TRBJ2-7; 9 positions match TRBD2. The ends lost 3 bases at V and 1 base at J; junction bases unmatched: 7. Looked up from germline, CDR1 is LGHNT and CDR2 is FRNRAP. The CDR3 has 16 amino acids. CDR3 protein: CASGLPGGGASYEQYF. The DNA of the CDR3 is TGTGCTAGTGGTTTACCTGGCGGGGGGGCTTCCTACGAGCAGTACTTC.

The chain is built from TRBV7-9 and TRBJ1-2; D remains ambiguous. Germline loops: CDR1 SEHNR, CDR2 FQNEAQ (reference sequence). The V gene lost 5 bases and the J gene lost 4 bases, with 20 bases spanning the gap. CDR3 length: 16 residues. Written as DNA, the CDR3 is TGTGCCAGCAGCCGAGGTGGAGCCCTCCTGGGCTATGGCTACACCTTC. Residues: CASSRGGALLGYGYTF.

This clonotype was observed at least ten times. This chain connects TRBV20-1 to TRBJ1-1; a weak D match, TRBD1 (5 bases). This CDR3 has 14 amino acids. CDR1 and CDR2 from the germline V gene are DFQATT and SNEGSKA (reference sequence). Between the trimmed V and J ends, which lost 5 bases and 4 bases, there was a span of 17 bases. CDR3 in amino acids: CSASLMSGGTEAFF. In DNA, the CDR3 is TGCAGTGCTTCCCTTATGTCTGGGGGCACTGAAGCTTTCTTT.

This clonotype was seen a few times. The chain is built from TRBV12-3 or TRBV12-4 and TRBJ2-3; D possibly matches TRBD1 or TRBD2 (6 bases each). This CDR3 is 13 amino acids long. Trimming cost V 10 bases and J 2 bases, with 13 bases left between them. CDR3 in DNA: TGTGCCATCACCCCGGGGGCCACAGATACGCAGTATTTT. Protein sequence: CAITPGATDTQYF.

This clonotype has a count of ten or more. The J gene is TRBJ2-7, the V gene TRBV29-1; D is unclear. Germline V CDR1 and CDR2: SQVTM, ANQGSEA. The V end was cut by 3 bases, the J end by 3 bases, with 6 bases between. The CDR3 has 11 residues. In nucleotides, the CDR3 is TGCAGCGTTGAGTCCGGCTACGAGCAGTACTTC. Its protein product is CSVESGYEQYF.

This clonotype was picked up many times. This chain links TRBV7-9 with TRBJ2-7; tentative D call: TRBD2 (5 bases). CDR1 is SEHNR and CDR2 is FQNEAQ in the germline V gene (reference sequence). The CDR3 is 12 residues long. V lost 8 bases, J lost 2 bases, and 10 bases lay in between. In DNA form, the CDR3 reads TGTGCCAGCGCCCGGGGTCCCTACGAGCAGTACTTC. It yields the protein CASARGPYEQYF. Complete variable domain (other parts from reference TRBV7-9 and TRBJ2-7): DTGVSQNPRHKITKRGQNVTFRCDPISEHNRLYWYRQTLGQGPEFLTYFQNEAQLEKSRLLSDRFSAERPKGSFSTLEIQRTEQGDSAMYLCASARGPYEQYFGPGTRLTVT.

Worth noting for this clonotype: Just one base apart from a much larger clone, this may be a read error. The CDR3 sequence is CASSLGQVAGANFLTF. Here the CDR3 DNA reads TGCGCCAGCAGCTTGGGCCAGGTCGCTGGGGCCAACTTCCTGACTTTC. The chain is built from TRBV5-1 and TRBJ2-6, with D possibly matching TRBD1 (5 bases). The CDR3 loop spans 16 amino acids. Germline CDR1 and CDR2: SGHRS and YFSETQ.

This chain links TRBV13 with TRBJ1-5, with 7 bases lining up with TRBD1. In germline, CDR1 is PRHDT, CDR2 FYEKMQ (reference sequence). The V gene end was trimmed by 4 bases and the J gene end by 1 base; junction bases not matched to a gene: 7. CDR3 length: 16 residues. Here the CDR3 reads CASSSKDRRSNQPQHF. CDR3 nucleotides: TGTGCCAGCAGCTCTAAGGACAGGAGGAGCAATCAGCCCCAGCATTTT.

Turning to this clonotype: A much larger clone lies a single base off, so this may be a read error. V usage is TRBV2 and J usage is TRBJ2-1; D may be TRBD1 (6 bases). The V and J ends lost 8 bases and 7 bases respectively, with 18 bases between them. Germline V lookup: CDR1 SNHLY, CDR2 FYNNEI. The CDR3 contains 14 residues. CDR3 bases: TGTGCCAGCGGGACCCCAGGGGCCAGGAATGAGCAGTTCTTC. Residues: CASGTPGARNEQFF. The full variable domain, in which reference TRBV2 and TRBJ2-1 provide the parts outside the CDR3, is EPEVTQTPSHQVTQMGQEVILRCVPISNHLYFYWYRQILGQKVEFLVSFYNNEISEKSEIFDDQFSVERPDGSNFTLKIRSTKLEDSAMYFCASGTPGARNEQFFGPGTRLTVL.